This entry lists 7 T cell receptor beta chains sequenced from one sample in a study of identical twins. TCRdb recomputed calls from the 5' RACE reads with MiXCR, one row per CDR3 protein. The profile covers about 470,000 distinct CDR3 sequences, with approximately 24% appearing a single time and roughly 3% taken by the ten largest. This same sample was also part of a study on T cells expressing NK-cell markers.

Sequencing was carried out using CD4+ T cells sorted from blood. These TCRs come from a woman in her late teens or twenties in good health.

This clonotype was seen more than once but under ten times. With a much larger clone just one base away, this may be a read error. The J gene is TRBJ1-1, the V gene TRBV6-5; D unclear. This CDR3 spans 15 amino acids. Germline CDR1 is MNHEY and CDR2 is SVGAGI. V was pared by 0 bases and J by 0 bases, with 8 bases between. CDR3 loop: CASSYSWVMNTEAFF. The CDR3 region has the DNA TGTGCCAGCAGTTACTCCTGGGTCATGAACACTGAAGCTTTCTTT.

CDR3 sequence: CSARSGRSDNEQFF. The CDR3 DNA reads TGCAGTGCTAGATCGGGACGGAGTGACAATGAGCAGTTCTTC. The chain links TRBV20-1 to TRBJ2-1; D possibly matches TRBD1 or TRBD2 (5 bases each). CDR1 DFQATT and CDR2 SNEGSKA come from the germline V gene (reference sequence). Trimming cost V 2 bases and J 5 bases, with 13 bases left between them. The CDR3 is made up of 14 amino acids.

There are a few counts of this clonotype. The chain couples TRBV5-1 to TRBJ1-2; TRBD1 aligns across 7 bases. V shed 0 bases and J 6 bases; nucleotides not matched to a gene: 2. The CDR3 totals 13 residues. The germline CDR1 and CDR2 sequences are SGHRS and YFSETQ. The CDR3: CASSLEGANGYTF. CDR3 bases: TGCGCCAGCAGCTTGGAGGGGGCGAATGGCTACACCTTC.

The CDR3 region is CASSKLAGSSYEQYF. CDR3 in DNA: TGTGCCAGCAGCAAACTAGCGGGCAGCTCCTACGAGCAGTACTTC. The chain combines TRBV7-2 with TRBJ2-7; 9 nucleotides line up with TRBD2. The germline V gene has CDR1 SGHTA and CDR2 FQGNSA. Losses at the gene ends were 5 bases for V and 0 bases for J; bases not matched to a gene: 5. This CDR3 has 15 residues.

This clonotype occurred many times. The chain has TRBV12-3 or TRBV12-4 and TRBJ2-5; perhaps TRBD1 as D (6 bases). CDR3 length: 12 residues. Trimming stripped 7 bases from V and 5 bases from J, with 11 bases between. The CDR3 protein is CASMTGSETQYF. CDR3 nucleotides: TGTGCCAGCATGACAGGTTCGGAGACCCAGTACTTC.

The chain is built from TRBV10-2 and TRBJ2-3; 7 bases fit TRBD2. V was pared by 8 bases and J by 2 bases, with 7 bases of the junction left unmatched. CDR1 WSHSY and CDR2 SAAADI come from the germline V gene. This CDR3 has 14 residues. The CDR3, as DNA: TGCGCCAGCGCCCTCGGGACTATCACAGATACGCAGTATTTT. It codes for CASALGTITDTQYF.

The rearrangement joins TRBV9 to TRBJ1-5; D is unclear. CDR1 is SGDLS and CDR2 is YYNGEE in the germline V gene. Trimming took 2 bases from V and 6 from J, leaving 9 bases between them. This CDR3 is built from 13 residues. CDR3 in DNA: TGTGCCAGCAGCGTGGACTTGGGTCAGCCCCAGCATTTT. This gives the protein CASSVDLGQPQHF.